These T cell receptor beta chains were read from a single sample in a study of OX40 agonist ivuxolimab in advanced cancers. Generated by immunoSEQ multiplex PCR, the TCRdb table keeps only in-frame clones and is missing some. The sample includes around 66,000 clones, around 86% of them seen just once. The sample here was CD4+ or CD8+ T cells sorted from blood, taken in a trial of the OX40 agonist ivuxolimab. All receptors come from an adult with an advanced solid tumor such as melanoma, head and neck, liver or kidney cancer. Both conserved end residues are part of each CDR3. The D gene is left open where the match is weak.

>NA|TRBV10-1
CASSSMRSAQSRANVLTF
>NA|TRBV28
CASRSGSSYEQYF
>NA|TRBV18
CASSPPGGARETQYF
>TRBD2|TRBV9
CASSVEDLRYAGVNEQFF
>NA|TRBV5-8
CASTMTGKTEAFF
>NA|TRBV2
CASSESGQGYEQYF
>NA|TRBV6-1
CASSERGTVSNQPQHF
>NA|TRBV5-8
CASSLSGVETQYF
>NA|TRBV6-5
CASRLSQGGTEAFF
>NA|TRBV28
CASSPLGDTYEQYF
>NA|TRBV7-2
CASSLEGITDTQYF
>NA|TRBV5-1
CASSLRADEKLFF
>TRBD1|TRBV6-1
CASSEVIARQGMYEQYF
>TRBD1|TRBV2
CASSEQGVNLNTEAFF
>NA|TRBV4-1
CASSQDQGLVDTEAFF
>TRBD1|TRBV18
CASSPNRGQEAYEQYF
>TRBD2|TRBV19
CASSKWTSGGSSYNEQFF
>NA|TRBV6-1
CASSEDADTKGNQPQHF
>TRBD2|TRBV7-9
CASSLVTSGDEQFF
>TRBD2|TRBV2
CASSDISGGGLEQFF
>NA|TRBV7-4
CASSWTVNQPQHF
>NA|TRBV2
CASSGPRGVTEAFF
>TRBD2|TRBV28
CASSLARGRIGELFF
>NA|TRBV5-4
CASSSRDSSYEQYF
>NA|TRBV28
CASSGLHNEQFF
>NA|TRBV11-3
CASSLGQDTGELFF
>TRBD1|TRBV5-6
CAPGTYRDRRISYNEQFF
>NA|TRBV5-4
CASSTWASGAFF
>TRBD2|TRBV5-1
CASSLEGGRGNEQFF
>TRBD2|TRBV5-1
CASSLSGRNTGELFF
>NA|TRBV30
CAWQSRGLGTDTQYF
>TRBD2|TRBV18
CASSPRSSGTTREQFF
>NA|TRBV5-4
CASGKQEGPQEQYF
>NA|TRBV5-1
CASSVGLPPSNEQFF
>TRBD2|TRBV6-5
CASSRSSGDYEQYF
>NA|TRBV6-5
CASSYLGLQQGDTQYF
>NA|TRBV29-1
CSVVGRGTDTQYF
>NA|TRBV18
CASSPIGTGELFF
>TRBD2|TRBV5-1
CASSLDASGRGVKTQYF
>TRBD2|TRBV7-9
CASSSFSGSIAGELFF
>NA|TRBV19
CASTGASGGYNEQFF
>NA|TRBV30
CAWPQGRVETQYF
>NA|TRBV7-2
CASSLGEHQPQHF
>TRBD2|TRBV9
CASSPGTSAVFPFF
>TRBD1|TRBV6-5
CASSYDRGGEKLFF
>NA|TRBV6-5
CASSFGSMREQYF
>NA|TRBV19
CASSPSSRDAGGYGYTF
>NA|TRBV19
CASSIGLRGSTQGANVLTF
>TRBD1|TRBV2
CASTTGDGNTIYF
>TRBD1|TRBV19
CASSPTGYYGYTF
>NA|TRBV7-9
CASSLSENTEAFF
>NA|TRBV5-6
CASSYQGPGANVLTF
>NA|TRBV4-2
CASSPEVGNEKLFF
>TRBD2|TRBV7-3
CASSYSLAGENEQFF
>TRBD2|TRBV4-1
CASSQGGRSTDTQYF